The clone carrying this TCR beta chain has just one count. With V trimmed by 5 bases and J by 7 bases, 12 bases remained unmatched. CDR3 length: 16 amino acids. Germline V gives CDR1 LGHDT, CDR2 YNNKEL (reference sequence). Per the original data handling: Using reference gene primer amplification, nucleated cell counts were estimated. Some clones are missing from TCRdb's copy, which holds only in-frame ones; the method was immunoSEQ multiplex PCR. V, J and clone size were drawn from that table, and D and trimming were deduced from the DNA. The data show some 80,000 clones, over 75% seen once. This specimen comes from a study of blood T cell repertoires in COVID-19. Background on the study: Researchers got acute and convalescent COVID-19 samples from the United States, Italy and Spain.

The source is a woman older than 75 with acute or convalescent COVID-19. Sequenced sample: peripheral blood. This sequence joins TRBV3-1 (or the pseudogene TRBV3-2) and TRBJ2-3, with 10 bases matching TRBD2. CDR3 region: CASSLSPSGSTNTQYF. For the CDR3, the DNA is TGTGCCAGCAGCTTAAGCCCTAGCGGGAGTACGAATACGCAGTATTTT.